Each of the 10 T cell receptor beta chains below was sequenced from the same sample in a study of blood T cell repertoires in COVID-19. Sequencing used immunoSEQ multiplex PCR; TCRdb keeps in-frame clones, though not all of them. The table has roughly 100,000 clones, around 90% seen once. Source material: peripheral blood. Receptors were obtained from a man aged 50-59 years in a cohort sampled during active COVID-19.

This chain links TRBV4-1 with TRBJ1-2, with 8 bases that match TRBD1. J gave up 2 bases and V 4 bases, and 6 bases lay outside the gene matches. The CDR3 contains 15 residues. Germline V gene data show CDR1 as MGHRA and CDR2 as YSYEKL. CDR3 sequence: CASSLAGTGNYGYTF. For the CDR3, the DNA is TGCGCCAGCAGCCTAGCCGGGACAGGAAACTATGGCTACACCTTC.

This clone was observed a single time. CDR3 sequence (DNA): TGTGCCAGCAGTAGCTGGGAGACCCAGTACTTC. Amino acid sequence: CASSSWETQYF. The V and J genes are TRBV12-3 or TRBV12-4 and TRBJ2-5; D is unclear. The CDR3 spans 11 residues. Trimming removed 5 bases at V and 5 bases at J, with 6 bases between.

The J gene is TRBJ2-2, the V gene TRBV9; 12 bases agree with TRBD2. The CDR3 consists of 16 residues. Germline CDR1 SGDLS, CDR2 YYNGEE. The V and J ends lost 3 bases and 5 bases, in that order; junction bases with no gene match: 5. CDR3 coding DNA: TGTGCCAGCAGCGGCCCTAGCGGGGGGGCAACCGGGGAGCTGTTTTTT. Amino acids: CASSGPSGGATGELFF. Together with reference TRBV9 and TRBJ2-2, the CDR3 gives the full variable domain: DSGVTQTPKHLITATGQRVTLRCSPRSGDLSVYWYQQSLDQGLQFLIQYYNGEERAKGNILERFSAQQFPDLHSELNLSSLELGDSALYFCASSGPSGGATGELFFGEGSRLTVL.

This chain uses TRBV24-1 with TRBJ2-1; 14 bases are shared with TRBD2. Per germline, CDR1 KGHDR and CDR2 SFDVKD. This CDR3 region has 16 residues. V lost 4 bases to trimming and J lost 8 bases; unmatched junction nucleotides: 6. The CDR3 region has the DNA TGTGCCACCAGTGACCCTGGACTAGCGGGGGGCGATGAGCAGTTCTTC. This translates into CATSDPGLAGGDEQFF.

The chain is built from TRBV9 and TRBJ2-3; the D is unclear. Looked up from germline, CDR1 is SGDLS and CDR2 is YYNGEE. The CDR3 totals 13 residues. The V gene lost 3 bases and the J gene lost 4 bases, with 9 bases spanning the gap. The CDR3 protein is CASSGSWADTQYF. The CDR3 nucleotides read TGTGCCAGCAGCGGGAGCTGGGCAGATACGCAGTATTTT.

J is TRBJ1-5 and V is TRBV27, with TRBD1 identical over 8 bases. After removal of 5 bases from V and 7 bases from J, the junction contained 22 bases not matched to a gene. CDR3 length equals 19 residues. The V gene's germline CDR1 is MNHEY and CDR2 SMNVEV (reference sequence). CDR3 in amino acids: CASSLVGFGQGRGSQPQHF. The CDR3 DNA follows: TGTGCCAGCAGTCTAGTAGGGTTTGGACAGGGAAGAGGTTCACAGCCCCAGCATTTT.

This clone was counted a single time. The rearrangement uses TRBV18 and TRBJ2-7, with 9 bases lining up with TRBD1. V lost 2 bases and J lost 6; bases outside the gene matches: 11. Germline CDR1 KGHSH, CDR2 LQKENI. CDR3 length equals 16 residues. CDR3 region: CASSPGTGKGRVEQYV. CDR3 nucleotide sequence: TGTGCCAGCTCACCAGGGACAGGGAAGGGTAGGGTCGAGCAGTACGTC.

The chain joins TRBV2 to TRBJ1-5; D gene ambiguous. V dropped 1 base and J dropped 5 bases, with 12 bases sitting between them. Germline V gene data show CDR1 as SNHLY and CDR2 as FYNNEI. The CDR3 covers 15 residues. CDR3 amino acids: CASSEVGGAYQPQHF. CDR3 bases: TGTGCCAGCAGTGAAGTGGGAGGCGCTTATCAGCCCCAGCATTTT.

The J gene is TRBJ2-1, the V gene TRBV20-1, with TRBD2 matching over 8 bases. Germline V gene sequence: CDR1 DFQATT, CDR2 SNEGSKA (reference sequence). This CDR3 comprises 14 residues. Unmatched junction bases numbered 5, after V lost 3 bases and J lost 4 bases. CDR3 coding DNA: TGCAGTGCTAGTCTACAGCGGGGGTACAATGAGCAGTTCTTC. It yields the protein CSASLQRGYNEQFF.

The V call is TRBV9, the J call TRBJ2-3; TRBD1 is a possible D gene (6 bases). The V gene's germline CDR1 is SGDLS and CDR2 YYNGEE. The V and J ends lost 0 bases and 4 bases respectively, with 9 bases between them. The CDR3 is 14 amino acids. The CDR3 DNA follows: TGTGCCAGCAGCGTAGTTCCAGGGGCAGATACGCAGTATTTT. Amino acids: CASSVVPGADTQYF.